This T cell receptor beta chain is drawn from a study of OX40 agonist ivuxolimab in advanced cancers. The V end lost 4 bases, the J end lost 1 base, and 16 bases lay between the germline ends. This CDR3 contains 17 residues. From germline, CDR1 is MGHRA and CDR2 YSYEKL. A few counts support this clone. Profiling relied on immunoSEQ multiplex PCR, and the TCRdb table lists in-frame clones only, not all of them. Of approximately 28,000 clones detected, more than 70% appear once; the ten largest clones hold roughly 27%. V usage is TRBV4-1 and J usage is TRBJ2-2; D gene ambiguous. This clonotype was sampled from an adult with an advanced solid tumor such as melanoma, head and neck, liver or kidney cancer. Sequencing was performed on CD4+ or CD8+ T cells sorted from blood, taken in a trial of the OX40 agonist ivuxolimab. CDR3 in amino acids: CASSLSPGPQNTGELFF. In DNA form, the CDR3 reads TGCGCCAGCAGCCTAAGCCCCGGGCCCCAGAACACCGGGGAGCTGTTTTTT.